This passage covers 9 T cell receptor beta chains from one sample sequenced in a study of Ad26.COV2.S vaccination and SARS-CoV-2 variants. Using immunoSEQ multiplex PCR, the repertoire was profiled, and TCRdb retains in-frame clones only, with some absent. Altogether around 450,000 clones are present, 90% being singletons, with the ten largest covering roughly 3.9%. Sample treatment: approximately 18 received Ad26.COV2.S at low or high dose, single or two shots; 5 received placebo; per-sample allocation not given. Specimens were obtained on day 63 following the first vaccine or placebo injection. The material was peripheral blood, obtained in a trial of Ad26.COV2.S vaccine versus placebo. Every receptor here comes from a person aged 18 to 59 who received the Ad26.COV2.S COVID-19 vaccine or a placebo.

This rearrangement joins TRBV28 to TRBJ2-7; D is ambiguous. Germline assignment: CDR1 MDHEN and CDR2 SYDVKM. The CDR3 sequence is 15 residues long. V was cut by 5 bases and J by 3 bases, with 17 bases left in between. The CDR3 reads CASSPQTGFNYEQYF. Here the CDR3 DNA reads TGTGCCAGCAGTCCCCAGACTGGATTTAACTACGAGCAGTACTTC.

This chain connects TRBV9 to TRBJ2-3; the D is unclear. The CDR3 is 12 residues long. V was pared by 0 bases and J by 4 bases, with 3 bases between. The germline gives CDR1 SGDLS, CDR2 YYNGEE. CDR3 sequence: CASSVGPDTQYF. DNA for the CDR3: TGTGCCAGCAGCGTAGGGCCAGATACGCAGTATTTT.

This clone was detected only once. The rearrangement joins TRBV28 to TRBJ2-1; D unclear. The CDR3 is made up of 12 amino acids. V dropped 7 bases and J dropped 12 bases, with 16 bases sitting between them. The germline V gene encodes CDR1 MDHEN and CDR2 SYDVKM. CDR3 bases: TGTGCCAGCACCAAAGCACGGATGAGGCAGTTCTTC. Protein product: CASTKARMRQFF. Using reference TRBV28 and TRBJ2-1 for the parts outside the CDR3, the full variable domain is DVKVTQSSRYLVKRTGEKVFLECVQDMDHENMFWYRQDPGLGLRLIYFSYDVKMKEKGDIPEGYSVSREKKERFSLILESASTNQTSMYLCASTKARMRQFFGPGTRLTVL.

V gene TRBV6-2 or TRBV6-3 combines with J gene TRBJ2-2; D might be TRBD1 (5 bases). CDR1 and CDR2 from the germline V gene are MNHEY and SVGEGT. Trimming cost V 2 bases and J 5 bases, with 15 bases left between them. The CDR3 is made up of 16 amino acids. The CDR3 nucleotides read TGTGCCAGCAGTTACCTGATGCCAGGGTCAACCGGGGAGCTGTTTTTT. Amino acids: CASSYLMPGSTGELFF.

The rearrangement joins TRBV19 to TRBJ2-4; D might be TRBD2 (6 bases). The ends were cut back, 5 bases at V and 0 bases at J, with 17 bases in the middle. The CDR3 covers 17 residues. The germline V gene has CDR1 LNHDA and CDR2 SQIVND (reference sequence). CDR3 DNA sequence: TGTGCCAGTAGTCCGGAGGGGCAGACTCTAGCCAAAAACATTCAGTACTTC. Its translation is CASSPEGQTLAKNIQYF.

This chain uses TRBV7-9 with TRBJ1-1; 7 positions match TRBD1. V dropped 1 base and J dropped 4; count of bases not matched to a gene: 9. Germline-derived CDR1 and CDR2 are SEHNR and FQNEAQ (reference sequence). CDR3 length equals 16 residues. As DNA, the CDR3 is TGTGCCAGCAGCTTAGTCAGCGGTCAGGGGGGCACTGAAGCTTTCTTT. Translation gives CASSLVSGQGGTEAFF. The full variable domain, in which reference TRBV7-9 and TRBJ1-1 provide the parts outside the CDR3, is DTGVSQNPRHKITKRGQNVTFRCDPISEHNRLYWYRQTLGQGPEFLTYFQNEAQLEKSRLLSDRFSAERPKGSFSTLEIQRTEQGDSAMYLCASSLVSGQGGTEAFFGQGTRLTVV.

The CDR3: CASSSLQGGGYEQYF. In nucleotides, the CDR3 is TGTGCCAGCAGCTCGCTACAGGGGGGAGGATACGAGCAGTACTTC. The rearrangement joins TRBV5-4 to TRBJ2-7, with 8 bases matching TRBD1. V dropped 3 bases and J dropped 4; count of bases not matched to a gene: 9. This CDR3 contains 15 residues. Germline V gives CDR1 SGHNT, CDR2 YYREEE (reference sequence).

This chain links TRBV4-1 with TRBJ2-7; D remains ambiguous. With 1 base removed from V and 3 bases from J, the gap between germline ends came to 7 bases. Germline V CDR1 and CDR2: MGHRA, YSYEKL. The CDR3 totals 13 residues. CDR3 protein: CASSQGDNYEQYF. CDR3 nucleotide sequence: TGCGCCAGCAGCCAAGGTGACAACTACGAGCAGTACTTC.

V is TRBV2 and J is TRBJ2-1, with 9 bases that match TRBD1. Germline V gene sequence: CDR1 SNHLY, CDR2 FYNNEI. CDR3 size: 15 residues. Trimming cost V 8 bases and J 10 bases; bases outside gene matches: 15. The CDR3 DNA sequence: TGTGCCAGCTCTAGCCGGGACAGGGAGGCTAGGGAGCAGTTCTTC. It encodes CASSSRDREAREQFF.